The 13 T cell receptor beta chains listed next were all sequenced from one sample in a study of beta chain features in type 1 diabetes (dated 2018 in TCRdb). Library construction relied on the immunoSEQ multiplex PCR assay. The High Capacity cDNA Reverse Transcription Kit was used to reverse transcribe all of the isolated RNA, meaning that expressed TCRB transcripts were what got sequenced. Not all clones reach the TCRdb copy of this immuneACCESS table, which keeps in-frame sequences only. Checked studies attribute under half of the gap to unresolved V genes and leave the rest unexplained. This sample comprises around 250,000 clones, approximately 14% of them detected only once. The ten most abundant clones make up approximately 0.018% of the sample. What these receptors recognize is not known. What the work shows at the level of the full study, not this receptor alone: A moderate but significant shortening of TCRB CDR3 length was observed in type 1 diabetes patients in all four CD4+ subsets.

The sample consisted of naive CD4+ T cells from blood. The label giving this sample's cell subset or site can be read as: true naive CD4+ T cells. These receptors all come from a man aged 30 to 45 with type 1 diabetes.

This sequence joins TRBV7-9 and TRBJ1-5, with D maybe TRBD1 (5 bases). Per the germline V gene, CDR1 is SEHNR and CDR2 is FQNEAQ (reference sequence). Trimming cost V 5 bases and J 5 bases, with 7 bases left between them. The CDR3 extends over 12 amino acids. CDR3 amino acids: CASSGGYQPQHF. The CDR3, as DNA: TGTGCCAGCAGCGGGGGGTATCAGCCCCAGCATTTT.

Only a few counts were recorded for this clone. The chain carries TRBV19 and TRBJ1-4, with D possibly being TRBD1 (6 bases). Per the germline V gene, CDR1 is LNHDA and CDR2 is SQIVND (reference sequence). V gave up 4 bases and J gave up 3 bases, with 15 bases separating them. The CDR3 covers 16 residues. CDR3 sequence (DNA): TGTGCCAGTAGTACTAGACAGGATTGGGCTAATGAAAAACTGTTTTTT. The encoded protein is CASSTRQDWANEKLFF.

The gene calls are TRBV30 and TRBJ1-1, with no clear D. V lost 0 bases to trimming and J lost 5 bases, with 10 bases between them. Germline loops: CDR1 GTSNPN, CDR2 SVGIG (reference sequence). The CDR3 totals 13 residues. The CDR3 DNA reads TGTGCCTGGAGTGTACGAGGGTCTACTGAAGCTTTCTTT. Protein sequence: CAWSVRGSTEAFF.

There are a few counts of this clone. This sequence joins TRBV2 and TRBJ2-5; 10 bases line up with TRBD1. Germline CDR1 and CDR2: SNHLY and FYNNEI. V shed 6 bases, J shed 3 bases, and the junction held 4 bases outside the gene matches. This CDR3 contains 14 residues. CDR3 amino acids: CASSGGTGEETQYF. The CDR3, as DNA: TGTGCCAGCAGCGGGGGGACAGGGGAAGAGACCCAGTACTTC.

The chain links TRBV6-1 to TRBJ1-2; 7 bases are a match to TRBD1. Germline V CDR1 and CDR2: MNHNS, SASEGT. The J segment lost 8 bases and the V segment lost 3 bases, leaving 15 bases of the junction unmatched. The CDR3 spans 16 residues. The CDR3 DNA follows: TGTGCCAGCAGTGACCGACAGGGACAGCCCCTATTCGGCTACACCTTC. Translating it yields CASSDRQGQPLFGYTF.

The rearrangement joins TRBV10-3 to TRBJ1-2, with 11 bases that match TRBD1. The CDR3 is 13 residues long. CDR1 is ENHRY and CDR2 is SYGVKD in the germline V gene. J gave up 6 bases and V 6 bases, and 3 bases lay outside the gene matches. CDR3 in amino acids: CAIRPGQGDGYTF. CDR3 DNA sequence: TGTGCCATCAGACCGGGACAGGGGGATGGCTACACCTTC.

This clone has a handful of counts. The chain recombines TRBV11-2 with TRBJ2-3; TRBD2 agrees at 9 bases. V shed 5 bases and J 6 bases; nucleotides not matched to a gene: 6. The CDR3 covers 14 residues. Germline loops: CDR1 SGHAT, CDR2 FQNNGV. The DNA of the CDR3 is TGTGCCAGCAGCCCGGGGAGCGGGGGGGATACGCAGTATTTT. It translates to CASSPGSGGDTQYF. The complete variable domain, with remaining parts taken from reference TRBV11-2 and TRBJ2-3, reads EAGVAQSPRYKIIEKRQSVAFWCNPISGHATLYWYQQILGQGPKLLIQFQNNGVVDDSQLPKDRFSAERLKGVDSTLKIQPAKLEDSAVYLCASSPGSGGDTQYFGPGTRLTVL.

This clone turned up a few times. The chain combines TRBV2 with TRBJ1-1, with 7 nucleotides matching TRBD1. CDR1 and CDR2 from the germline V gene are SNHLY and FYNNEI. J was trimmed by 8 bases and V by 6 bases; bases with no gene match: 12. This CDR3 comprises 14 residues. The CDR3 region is CASRETGPPTEAFF. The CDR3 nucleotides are TGTGCCAGCAGGGAGACAGGGCCCCCCACGGAAGCTTTCTTT.

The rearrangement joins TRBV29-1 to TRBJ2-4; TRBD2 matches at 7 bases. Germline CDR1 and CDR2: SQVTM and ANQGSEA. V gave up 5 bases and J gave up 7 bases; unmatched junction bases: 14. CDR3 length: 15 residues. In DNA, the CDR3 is TGCAGCGTTTTTTCGGGGGGATTCATTGGGAACATTCAGTACTTC. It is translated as CSVFSGGFIGNIQYF.

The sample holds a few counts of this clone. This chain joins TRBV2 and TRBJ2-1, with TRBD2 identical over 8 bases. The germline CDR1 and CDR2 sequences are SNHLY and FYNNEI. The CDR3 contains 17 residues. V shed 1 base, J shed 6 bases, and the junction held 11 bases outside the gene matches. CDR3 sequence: CASSEGFASGYSNEQFF. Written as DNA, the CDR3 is TGTGCCAGCAGTGAAGGATTTGCTAGCGGGTACTCCAATGAGCAGTTCTTC. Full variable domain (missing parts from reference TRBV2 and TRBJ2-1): EPEVTQTPSHQVTQMGQEVILRCVPISNHLYFYWYRQILGQKVEFLVSFYNNEISEKSEIFDDQFSVERPDGSNFTLKIRSTKLEDSAMYFCASSEGFASGYSNEQFFGPGTRLTVL.

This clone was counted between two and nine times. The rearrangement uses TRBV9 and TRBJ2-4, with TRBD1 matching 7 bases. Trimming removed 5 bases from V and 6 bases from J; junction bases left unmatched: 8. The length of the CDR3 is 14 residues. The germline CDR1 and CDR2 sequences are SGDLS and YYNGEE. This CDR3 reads CASSPDRAVNIQYF. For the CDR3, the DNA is TGTGCCAGCAGTCCCGACAGGGCGGTAAACATTCAGTACTTC.

The CDR3 region has the DNA TGTGCCACCAGCAGAGATCCGGGAGGGGGCTACGAGCAGTACTTC. Its translation is CATSRDPGGGYEQYF. The chain links TRBV15 to TRBJ2-7; 8 bases line up with TRBD2. Germline CDR1 LNHNV, CDR2 YYDKDF (reference sequence). The CDR3 contains 15 residues. J gave up 3 bases and V 0 bases, and 4 bases lay outside the gene matches. Full variable domain (outside the CDR3, taken from reference TRBV15 and TRBJ2-7): DAMVIQNPRYQVTQFGKPVTLSCSQTLNHNVMYWYQQKSSQAPKLLFHYYDKDFNNEADTPDNFQSRRPNTSFCFLDIRSPGLGDTAMYLCATSRDPGGGYEQYFGPGTRLTVT.

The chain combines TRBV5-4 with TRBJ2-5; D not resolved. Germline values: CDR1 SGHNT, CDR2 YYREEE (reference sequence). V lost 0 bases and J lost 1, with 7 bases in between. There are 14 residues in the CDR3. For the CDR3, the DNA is TGTGCCAGCAGCTTGGGGCACCCCCAAGAGACCCAGTACTTC. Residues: CASSLGHPQETQYF.